One and the same sample provided the 5 T cell receptor beta chains below, sequenced in a study of T cells in Graves' hyperthyroidism and ophthalmopathy. RNA transcripts yielded amplified TCR beta CDR3 regions. A set of HTBI primers served as the primers for a first-round RT-PCR of the TCR CDR3. TCRdb ran MiXCR on the multiplex PCR reads and lists one entry per CDR3 protein. The table lists more than 650,000 distinct CDR3 sequences, approximately 14% of them singletons. Sample: blood. The receptors stem from a woman aged 18-29 years with Graves' hyperthyroidism.

Notes on this clonotype: A much larger clonotype is one base distant, so this may be a read error. The rearrangement links TRBV3-1 to TRBJ2-1; 9 bases are a match to TRBD2. The CDR3 has 14 amino acids. Germline loops: CDR1 LGHDT, CDR2 YNNKEL (reference sequence). The DNA of the CDR3 is TGTGTCAGCCGTAGGTCAGCGGGAGGAAATGAGCAGTTCTTC. Translating gives CVSRRSAGGNEQFF.

This clonotype was observed a few times. CDR3 in amino acids: CAWSPRGTGTQYF. The CDR3 DNA reads TGTGCCTGGAGCCCCCGGGGGACCGGTACGCAGTATTTT. The chain uses TRBV30 and TRBJ2-3; D might be TRBD2 (6 bases). The CDR3 length is 13 residues. The ends were cut back, 3 bases at V and 8 bases at J, with 15 bases in the middle. Germline V CDR1 and CDR2: GTSNPN, SVGIG (reference sequence).

The chain joins TRBV19 to TRBJ1-2; no reliable D call. V lost 5 bases and J lost 6, with 10 bases in between. The length of the CDR3 is 12 residues. CDR1 LNHDA and CDR2 SQIVND come from the germline V gene (reference sequence). The CDR3 DNA follows: TGTGCCAGTAGTGACTTTGCTCATGGCTACACCTTC. Amino acid sequence: CASSDFAHGYTF.

This rearrangement joins TRBV11-3 to TRBJ2-7; D perhaps matches TRBD2 (6 bases). V lost 5 bases and J 6 bases, leaving 17 bases between the germline ends. CDR1 SGHNT and CDR2 YENEEA come from the germline V gene. The CDR3 has 14 residues. The CDR3 DNA is TGTGCCAGCAGCGAGGACCGGCTGGGAGGCGAGCAGTACTTC. Amino acids: CASSEDRLGGEQYF.

This clonotype was seen many times. The CDR3 is CAWSSGRIDQPQHF. DNA of the CDR3: TGTGCCTGGAGTTCAGGCAGGATCGATCAGCCCCAGCATTTT. The chain joins TRBV30 to TRBJ1-5; D gene uncertain. This CDR3 has 14 amino acids. The V gene's germline CDR1 is GTSNPN and CDR2 SVGIG (reference sequence). V shed 2 bases and J shed 5 bases, with 13 bases lying between them.